This T cell receptor (beta chain) was obtained from a study of blood T cell repertoires in COVID-19. On the study more broadly: T cells, B-cell-depleted T cells, or PBMCs provided the cDNA or gDNA that served as material.

In this sample, this clone turned up once. The CDR3 is made up of 13 amino acids. Trimming shortened V by 1 base and J by 1 base, and 4 bases separated the two germline ends. TCRdb keeps only in-frame clones here, not all; method: immunoSEQ multiplex PCR. The repertoire includes under 150,000 clones, more than 75% of them detected once, and around 3.4% sits in the top ten. The sequence came from a man aged 35-49 years with acute or convalescent COVID-19. This chain connects TRBV12-3 or TRBV12-4 to TRBJ1-1; no clear D. What was sequenced was peripheral blood. CDR3 sequence: CASSLGANTEAFF. In DNA form, the CDR3 reads TGTGCCAGCAGTTTAGGGGCGAACACTGAAGCTTTCTTT.